This T cell receptor beta chain was found in a study of cytomegalovirus exposure and HLA in healthy donors. Notes on the study in general: Rare TCR sequences dominated, though some public TCRs recurred in many donors. It was shown in a later analysis that HLA-associated TCR beta chains were more clonally expanded than other, equally common chains. One later analysis reportedly identified an Asian-associated ancestry cluster that showed fewer N-insertions than the roughly 700-donor mean.

About this clone itself: As yet, its antigen is unknown.

Primers included in the PCR were 60 Vbeta and 13 Jbeta primers. TCRdb keeps only in-frame clones here, not all; method: immunoSEQ multiplex PCR. The sample holds approximately 160,000 clones, approximately 84% seen once. Germline V lookup: CDR1 SGHTA, CDR2 FQGNSA. The CDR3 loop spans 14 amino acids. Trimming pared 5 bases from V and 7 bases from J, leaving 15 bases between. This chain links TRBV7-2 with TRBJ2-1; D is unresolved. Sequencing was carried out using PBMCs. This sequence was found in a man aged 45-65 years in good health and CMV-seropositive. The chain's CDR3 is CASSLDDSANEQFF. The CDR3 nucleotides read TGTGCCAGCAGCCTAGATGACTCAGCAAATGAGCAGTTCTTC.